These 4 T cell receptor beta chains originate from one sample sequenced in a study of blood T cell repertoires in COVID-19. The protocol was immunoSEQ multiplex PCR, while the TCRdb copy is restricted to in-frame clones and leaves out a portion. The table shows 150,000 to 200,000 clones, with about 86% occurring only once. The sample comprised peripheral blood. The receptors were gathered from a woman in her seventies with COVID-19, enrolled during active disease.

The rearrangement joins TRBV5-8 to TRBJ2-7; D perhaps matches TRBD1 (5 bases). Germline CDR1 SGHTS, CDR2 YDEGEE. There are 15 residues in the CDR3. With 4 bases removed from V and 0 bases from J, the gap between germline ends came to 14 bases. The CDR3 spells CASSRRQGNSYEQYF. CDR3 in DNA: TGTGCCAGCAGCCGCCGGCAGGGAAACTCCTACGAGCAGTACTTC. The full variable domain, with the rest looked up from reference TRBV5-8 and TRBJ2-7, is EAGVTQSPTHLIKTRGQQATLRCSPISGHTSVYWYQQALGLGLQFLLWYDEGEERNRGNFPPRFSGRQFPNYSSELNVNALELEDSALYLCASSRRQGNSYEQYFGPGTRLTVT.

The V call is TRBV5-4, the J call TRBJ1-1; no clear D. In germline, CDR1 is SGHNT, CDR2 YYREEE (reference sequence). V gave up 1 base and J gave up 1 base, with 5 bases separating them. The CDR3 extends over 13 amino acids. For the CDR3, the DNA is TGTGCCAGCAGCTTGACACAGAACACTGAAGCTTTCTTT. As protein: CASSLTQNTEAFF.

The genes are TRBV2 and TRBJ1-5; weak D call: TRBD1 (6 bases). Germline V gives CDR1 SNHLY, CDR2 FYNNEI. This CDR3 contains 15 residues. Trimming removed 2 bases at V and 3 bases at J, with 11 bases between. CDR3 DNA: TGTGCCAGCAGTGAACCCAGGGGCCTCAATCAGCCCCAGCATTTT. This encodes CASSEPRGLNQPQHF. Full variable domain (remainder filled in from reference TRBV2 and TRBJ1-5): EPEVTQTPSHQVTQMGQEVILRCVPISNHLYFYWYRQILGQKVEFLVSFYNNEISEKSEIFDDQFSVERPDGSNFTLKIRSTKLEDSAMYFCASSEPRGLNQPQHFGDGTRLSIL.

The V call is TRBV29-1, the J call TRBJ2-3; a possible D gene is TRBD1 (5 bases). V dropped 4 bases and J dropped 1 base, with 12 bases sitting between them. Germline V gene data show CDR1 as SQVTM and CDR2 as ANQGSEA. The CDR3 spans 14 residues. As DNA, the CDR3 is TGCAGCGTTGTGGGGCAGGGCGGCACAGATACGCAGTATTTT. Translated, it gives CSVVGQGGTDTQYF.